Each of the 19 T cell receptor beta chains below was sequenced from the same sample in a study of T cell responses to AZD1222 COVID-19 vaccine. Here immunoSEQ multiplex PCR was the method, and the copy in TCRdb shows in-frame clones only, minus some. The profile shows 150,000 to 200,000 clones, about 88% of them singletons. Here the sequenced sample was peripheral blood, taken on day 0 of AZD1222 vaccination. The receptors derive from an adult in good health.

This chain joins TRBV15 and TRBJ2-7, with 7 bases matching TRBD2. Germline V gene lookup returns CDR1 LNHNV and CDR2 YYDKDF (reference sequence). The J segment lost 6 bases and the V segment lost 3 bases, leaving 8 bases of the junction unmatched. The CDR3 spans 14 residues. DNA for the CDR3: TGTGCCACCAGCAGCCGCTTGAGCGGGATCGAGCAGTACTTC. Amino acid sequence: CATSSRLSGIEQYF.

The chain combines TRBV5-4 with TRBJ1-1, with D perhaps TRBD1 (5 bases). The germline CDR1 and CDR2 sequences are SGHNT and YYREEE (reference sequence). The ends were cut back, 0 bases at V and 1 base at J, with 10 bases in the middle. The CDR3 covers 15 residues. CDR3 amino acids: CASSLDGAENTEAFF. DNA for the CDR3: TGTGCCAGCAGCTTGGACGGGGCAGAGAACACTGAAGCTTTCTTT.

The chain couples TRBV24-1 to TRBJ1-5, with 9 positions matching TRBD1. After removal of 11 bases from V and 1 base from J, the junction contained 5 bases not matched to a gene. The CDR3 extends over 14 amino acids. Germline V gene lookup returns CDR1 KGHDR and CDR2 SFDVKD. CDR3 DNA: TGTGCCAAGGGACAGGGTAGGAGCAATCAGCCCCAGCATTTT. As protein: CAKGQGRSNQPQHF.

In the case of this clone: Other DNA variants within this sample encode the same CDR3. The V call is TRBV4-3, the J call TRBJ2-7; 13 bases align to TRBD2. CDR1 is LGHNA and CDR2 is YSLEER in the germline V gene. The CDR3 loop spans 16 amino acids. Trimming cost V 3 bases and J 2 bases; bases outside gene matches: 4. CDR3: CASSQGTSGTPYEQYF. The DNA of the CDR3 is TGCGCCAGCAGCCAGGGGACTAGCGGGACCCCCTACGAGCAGTACTTC.

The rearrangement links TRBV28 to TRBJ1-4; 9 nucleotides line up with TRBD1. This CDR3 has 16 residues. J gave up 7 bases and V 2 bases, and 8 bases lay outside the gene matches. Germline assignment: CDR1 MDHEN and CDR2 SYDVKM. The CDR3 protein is CASSLPTQGASEKLFF. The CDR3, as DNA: TGTGCCAGCAGTTTACCAACACAGGGGGCGAGTGAAAAACTGTTTTTT.

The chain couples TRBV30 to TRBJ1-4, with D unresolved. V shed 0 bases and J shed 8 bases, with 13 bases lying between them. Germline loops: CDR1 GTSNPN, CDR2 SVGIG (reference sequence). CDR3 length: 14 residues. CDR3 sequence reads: CAWSVRVPSEKLFF. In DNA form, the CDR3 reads TGTGCCTGGAGTGTACGCGTTCCCTCAGAAAAACTGTTTTTT.

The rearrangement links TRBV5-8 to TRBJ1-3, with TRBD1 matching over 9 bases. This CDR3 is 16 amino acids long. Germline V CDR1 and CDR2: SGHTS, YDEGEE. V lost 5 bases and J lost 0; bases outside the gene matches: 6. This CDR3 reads CASRGTGGSSGNTIYF. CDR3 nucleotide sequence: TGTGCCAGCAGGGGAACAGGGGGCAGCTCTGGAAACACCATATATTTT.

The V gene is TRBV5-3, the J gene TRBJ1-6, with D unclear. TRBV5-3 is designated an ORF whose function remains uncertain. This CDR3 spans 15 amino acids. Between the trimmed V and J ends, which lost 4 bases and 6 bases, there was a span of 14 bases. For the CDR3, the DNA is TGTGCCAGAAGCCGCACGAGGGTTCGTAATTCACCCCTCCACTTT. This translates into CARSRTRVRNSPLHF.

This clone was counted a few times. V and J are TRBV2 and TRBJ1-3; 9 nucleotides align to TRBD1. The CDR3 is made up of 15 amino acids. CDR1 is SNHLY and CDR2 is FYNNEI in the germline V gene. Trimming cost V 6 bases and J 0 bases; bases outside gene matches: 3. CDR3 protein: CASSEDRGSGNTIYF. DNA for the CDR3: TGTGCCAGCAGCGAGGACAGGGGCTCTGGAAACACCATATATTTT.

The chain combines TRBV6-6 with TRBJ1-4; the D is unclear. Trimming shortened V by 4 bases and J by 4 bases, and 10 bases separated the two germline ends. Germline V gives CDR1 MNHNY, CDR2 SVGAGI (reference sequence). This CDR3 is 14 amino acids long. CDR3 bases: TGTGCCAGCAGTTCCTTCGGAGGTAATGAAAAACTGTTTTTT. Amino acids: CASSSFGGNEKLFF.

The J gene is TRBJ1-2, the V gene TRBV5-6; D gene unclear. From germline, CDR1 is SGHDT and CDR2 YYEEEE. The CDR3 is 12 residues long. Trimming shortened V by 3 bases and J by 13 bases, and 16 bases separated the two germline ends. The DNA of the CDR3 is TGTGCCAGCAGCTGGGAGTCAACTCTATGCACCTTC. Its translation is CASSWESTLCTF.

CDR3 in DNA: TGCGCCAGCAGCTTCCAGTCTCAAAATGAAAAACTGTTTTTT. This translates into CASSFQSQNEKLFF. The chain carries TRBV5-1 and TRBJ1-4, with unresolved D. Germline V gives CDR1 SGHRS, CDR2 YFSETQ. V was shortened by 2 bases and J by 5 bases, with 10 bases between the two germline ends. The CDR3 extends over 14 amino acids.

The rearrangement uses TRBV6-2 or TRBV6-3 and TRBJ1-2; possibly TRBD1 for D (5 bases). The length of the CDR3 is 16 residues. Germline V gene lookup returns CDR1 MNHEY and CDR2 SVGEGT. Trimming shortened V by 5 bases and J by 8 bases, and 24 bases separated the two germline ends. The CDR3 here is CASSGRQSPASRGYTF. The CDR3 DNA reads TGTGCCAGCAGTGGTCGACAGTCCCCCGCCTCGCGCGGCTACACCTTC.

CDR3 residues: CASSLELDTDTQYF. The CDR3 nucleotides read TGCGCCAGCAGCTTGGAACTAGACACAGATACGCAGTATTTT. The chain uses TRBV5-1 and TRBJ2-3; the D gene is possibly TRBD2 (5 bases). CDR3 length equals 14 residues. The germline V and J ends were trimmed by 0 bases and 2 bases, with 7 bases remaining between them. Per the germline V gene, CDR1 is SGHRS and CDR2 is YFSETQ.

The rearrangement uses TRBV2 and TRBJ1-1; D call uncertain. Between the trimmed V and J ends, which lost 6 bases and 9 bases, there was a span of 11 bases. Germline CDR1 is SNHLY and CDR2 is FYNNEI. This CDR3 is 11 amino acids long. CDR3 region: CASSPLRQAFF. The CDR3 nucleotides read TGTGCCAGCAGCCCTCTCAGGCAAGCTTTCTTT. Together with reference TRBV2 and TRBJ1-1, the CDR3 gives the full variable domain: EPEVTQTPSHQVTQMGQEVILRCVPISNHLYFYWYRQILGQKVEFLVSFYNNEISEKSEIFDDQFSVERPDGSNFTLKIRSTKLEDSAMYFCASSPLRQAFFGQGTRLTVV.

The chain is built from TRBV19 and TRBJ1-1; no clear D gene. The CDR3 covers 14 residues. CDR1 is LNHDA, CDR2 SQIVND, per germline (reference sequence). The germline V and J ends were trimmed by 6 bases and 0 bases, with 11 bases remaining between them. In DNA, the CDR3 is TGTGCCAGTAGGAGCAGTCCCTTGAACACTGAAGCTTTCTTT. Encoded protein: CASRSSPLNTEAFF.

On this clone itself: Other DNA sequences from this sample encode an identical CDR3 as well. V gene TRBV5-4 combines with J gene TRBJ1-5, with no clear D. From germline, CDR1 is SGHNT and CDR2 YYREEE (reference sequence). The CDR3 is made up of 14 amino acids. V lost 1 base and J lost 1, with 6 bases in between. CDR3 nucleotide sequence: TGTGCCAGCAGCTTGTATAGCAGCAATCAGCCCCAGCATTTT. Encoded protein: CASSLYSSNQPQHF.

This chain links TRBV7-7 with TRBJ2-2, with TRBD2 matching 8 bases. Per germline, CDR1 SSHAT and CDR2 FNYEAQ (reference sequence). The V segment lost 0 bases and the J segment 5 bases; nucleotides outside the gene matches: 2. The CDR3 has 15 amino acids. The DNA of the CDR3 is TGTGCCAGCAGCTTAGCTACTAGCGGTACCGGGGAGCTGTTTTTT. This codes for CASSLATSGTGELFF. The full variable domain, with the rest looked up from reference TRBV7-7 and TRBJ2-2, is GAGVSQSPRYKVTKRGQDVTLRCDPISSHATLYWYQQALGQGPEFLTYFNYEAQPDKSGLPSDRFSAERPEGSISTLTIQRTEQRDSAMYRCASSLATSGTGELFFGEGSRLTVL.

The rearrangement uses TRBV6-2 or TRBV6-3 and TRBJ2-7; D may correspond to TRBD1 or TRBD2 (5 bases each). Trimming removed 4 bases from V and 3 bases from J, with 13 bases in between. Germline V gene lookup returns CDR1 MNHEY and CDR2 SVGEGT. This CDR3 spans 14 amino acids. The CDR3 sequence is CASSFLTEGYEQYF. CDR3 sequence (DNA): TGTGCCAGCAGTTTTTTGACAGAGGGCTACGAGCAGTACTTC.